Sequencing of this T cell receptor (beta chain) was carried out in a study of shared clonotypes between healthy human individuals (TCRdb year 2020). Background on the whole study: A couple of women and a few men aged 18 to 49 years were included in the cohort. For each donor, three plates each were used for CD4 naive and CD4 memory, two plates were used for CD8 naive, and one plate was used for CD8 memory. To estimate repertoire size and how much clonotype sharing occurs between individuals, the study deeply sequenced the blood TCR repertoires of roughly 5 healthy adults. Different laboratories and diverse techniques were used to prepare libraries and sequence TCR repertoires, to increase sequencing depth and limit assay-specific biases. Leukapheresis yielded between about 0.85 and 9.5 billion PBMCs per donor. What the work shows at the level of the full study, not this receptor alone: Pairwise subsampling indicated that sequencing depth was expected to affect the degree of clonotype sharing among donors. Sampling was restricted to blood, and TCR repertoires in tissue are likely to differ from TCR repertoires in blood. Incomplete sequencing was indicated by rarefaction of sorted-subset datasets, despite the large sequencing depth. Clonotypes shared by all four sorted-subset donors showed higher generation probabilities than non-shared clonotypes. The genetic and exposure-history diversity represented was limited by the small number of donors. Around 5.4% of naive CD4, around 3.5% of naive CD8, 2% to 2.5% of memory CD4, and over 0.35% of memory CD8 clonotypes were shared across several donors. Larger estimated clonotype richness was generally found for naive subsets than for memory subsets.

The donors were healthy, HIV-negative adults with no recently reported acute infections or vaccinations. All donors were Caucasian adults living in Nashville, Tennessee, USA. CD4+ T cells were enriched by magnetic negative selection; naive cells were then positively selected on CD45RA, and the negative fraction formed the memory subset. After blood collection by leukapheresis, PBMCs were isolated using Ficoll-Histopaque density gradient centrifugation and then cryopreserved in the vapor phase of liquid nitrogen. Purity and quantity of every magnetically sorted T cell population were checked by analytical flow cytometry. Each sorted fraction had its genomic DNA isolated and then quantified by UV absorbance on a Nanodrop 2000c. TCR CDR3 regions were amplified from genomic DNA by multiplex PCR using the deep immunoSEQ assay. Genomic DNA extracted from each cell subset was distributed evenly over all wells of several immunoSEQ 96-well plates, and each plate served as one replicate. For sorted subsets, about 0.2 ug genomic DNA, equal to some 30,000 T cell genomes, was loaded into each replicate PCR. Purified libraries were quantified with a Qubit 3.0 fluorometer, sized on a Bioanalyzer 2100, and re-quantified with the KAPA Library Quantification kit. Each immunoSEQ 96-well plate was sequenced on its own single-read 150-cycle Illumina NextSeq 550 flow cell. As for the authors' bioinformatics: Because the immunoSEQ output held only junctional sequences and lacked quality scores, the filtering could not match the filtering applied to full-length reads. Sequences were annotated with PyIR, a Python wrapper for IgBLAST v1.9, using IMGT germline references to assign V/J genes and CDR3. Reads were removed for weak V/J assignments (E-value above 1e-6), missing CDR3, stop codons, out-of-frame junctions, or ambiguous translated residues. V3J clonotypes were defined as sequences sharing an identical inferred V gene, J gene, and CDR3 amino acid sequence. To compute the percentage overlap between repertoires, the number of shared unique clonotypes was divided by the size of the smaller repertoire. Richness of each repertoire was evaluated using RTK rarefaction, the Chao1 estimator, and Recon v2.1 estimates of unobserved clonotypes. Generation probabilities were computed with OLGA for all TCRbeta clonotypes obtained by the gDNA method from a handful of donors. TCRdb obtained this table from immuneACCESS and retained in-frame rearrangements with V and J assigned. These tables miss some clones; where compared with another copy, unresolved V genes account for less than half of the shortfall, and the remainder is unexplained. That table is the source of V, J and clone size, and D and trimming were worked out from the DNA. This sample holds 2,500,000 or so clones; around 93% were observed only once. Of the sample, 0.3% to 0.45% falls within the top ten clones.

The germline V gene gives CDR1 as SGHRS and CDR2 as YFSETQ. V loses 0 bases at its end and J loses 5 bases; junction bases beyond the gene matches: 5. Including cysteine and phenylalanine, the CDR3 has 14 amino acids. Of all the DNA, just the CDR3 is kept, 42 bases in frame from base 1. Points on this clone: Its antigen remains unidentified. No base-level quality is on record; no much larger clone is a single base apart. Distinct nucleotide sequences in the sample also encode this CDR3.

The chain uses TRBV5-1 and TRBJ2-7; TRBD1 lines up with 7 middle nucleotides. The receptor comes from a man aged 18-30 years in good health. Some clones in this sample may be carry-over from other donors' samples. Material for sequencing was naive CD4+ T cells from PBMCs. Taken with the paper, the label for cell subset or site translates to: CD45RA+ positively selected. The encoded CDR3 is CASSLGAGGNEQYF. The sequenced DNA is TGCGCCAGCAGCTTGGGGGCAGGGGGTAACGAGCAGTACTTC. Full variable domain (CDR3 extended with the reference TRBV5-1 and TRBJ2-7 proteins): KAGVTQTPRYLIKTRGQQVTLSCSPISGHRSVSWYQQTPGQGLQFLFEYFSETQRNKGNFPGRFSGRQFSNSRSEMNVSTLELGDSALYLCASSLGAGGNEQYFGPGTRLTVT.